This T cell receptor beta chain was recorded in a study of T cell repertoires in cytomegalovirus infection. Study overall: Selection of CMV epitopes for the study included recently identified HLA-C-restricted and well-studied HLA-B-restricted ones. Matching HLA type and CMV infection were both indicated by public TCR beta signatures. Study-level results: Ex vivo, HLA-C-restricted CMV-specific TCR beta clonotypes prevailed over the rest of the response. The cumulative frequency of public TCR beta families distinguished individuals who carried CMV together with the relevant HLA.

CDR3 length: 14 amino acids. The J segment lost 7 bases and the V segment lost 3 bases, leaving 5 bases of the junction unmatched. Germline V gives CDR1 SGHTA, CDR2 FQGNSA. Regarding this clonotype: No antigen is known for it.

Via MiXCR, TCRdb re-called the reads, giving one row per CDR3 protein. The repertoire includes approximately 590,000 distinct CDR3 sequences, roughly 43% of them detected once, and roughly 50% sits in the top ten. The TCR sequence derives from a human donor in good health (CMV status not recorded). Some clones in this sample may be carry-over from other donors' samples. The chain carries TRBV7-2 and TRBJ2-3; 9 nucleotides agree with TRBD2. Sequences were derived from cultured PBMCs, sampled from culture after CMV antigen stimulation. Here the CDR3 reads CASSLAGGRYTQYF. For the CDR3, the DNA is TGTGCCAGCAGCTTGGCGGGGGGGCGGTATACGCAGTATTTT. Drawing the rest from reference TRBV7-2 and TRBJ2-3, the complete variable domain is GAGVSQSPSNKVTEKGKDVELRCDPISGHTALYWYRQSLGQGLEFLIYFQGNSAPDKSGLPSDRFSAERTGGSVSTLTIQRTQQEDSAVYLCASSLAGGRYTQYFGPGTRLTVL.